This T cell receptor beta chain originates from a study of cytomegalovirus exposure and HLA in healthy donors. Points from the study as a whole: In a later analysis, first-cohort TCR clusters were found to tend to co-occur in the approximately 110 validation repertoires. The study put 150 or so TCR beta chains on its list as cytomegalovirus-associated.

CDR1 and CDR2 (germline): SNHLY, FYNNEI. The V gene lost 3 bases and the J gene lost 3 bases, with 20 bases spanning the gap. The CDR3 length is 17 residues. Note on this clone: Its antigen is not known.

Here immunoSEQ multiplex PCR was the method, and the copy in TCRdb shows in-frame clones only, minus some. There are around 150,000 clones in the sample; under 95% occur only once, and about 3% lies in the top ten. The donors were members of the validation cohort comprising approximately 110 subjects, separate from the roughly 690-subject first cohort. The sequenced sample consisted of PBMCs. V is TRBV2 and J is TRBJ1-2, with D unclear. The receptor's source is a woman under 30 in good health and CMV-seropositive. The CDR3 region is CASSEGSIMAGYYGYTF. DNA of the CDR3: TGTGCCAGCAGTGAGGGGTCGATCATGGCGGGCTACTATGGCTACACCTTC.